Described below is a single T cell receptor beta chain sequence and its context. The data belong to a study of blood T cell repertoires in COVID-19. For the study at large: Both acute and convalescent COVID-19 samples were obtained from the United States, Italy and Spain. T cells, B-cell-depleted T cells, or PBMCs supplied cDNA or gDNA.

The CDR3 extends over 15 amino acids. The germline CDR1 and CDR2 sequences are SGHDT and YYEEEE. Trimming cost V 4 bases and J 1 base; bases outside gene matches: 5. In the original processing: Nucleated cell counts were estimated from reference gene primer amplification. Libraries were prepared by immunoSEQ multiplex PCR; TCRdb keeps only in-frame clonotypes and omits some of them. Clone size and the V and J calls come from that table; the DNA yielded D and trimming. The sample lists some 240,000 clones; roughly 82% were seen once. The sequenced sample was peripheral blood. The sequence was collected from a woman aged 40 to 49 who had recovered from COVID-19. J is TRBJ2-1 and V is TRBV5-6, with TRBD2 matching over 7 bases. This CDR3 is CASSLGGGSYNEQFF. CDR3 in DNA: TGTGCCAGCAGCCTGGGCGGGGGTTCCTACAATGAGCAGTTCTTC.